The 3 T cell receptor beta chains below come from one sample, sequenced in a study of blood T cell repertoires in COVID-19 (dated by TCRdb to the early 2020s). Libraries were constructed by the immunoSEQ multiplex PCR assay. Held by TCRdb, this immuneACCESS table contains in-frame sequences only and omits some clones. Under half of the omission traces to an unresolved V gene where checked; the cause of the rest is unknown. Across this sample there are about 52,000 clones, with 65% to 85% seen only once. The ten most abundant clones make up under 30% of the sample. The sample taken for sequencing was peripheral blood. These receptors were collected from a woman older than 75 with COVID-19, enrolled during active disease.

This chain connects TRBV5-1 to TRBJ2-3; a possible D gene is TRBD2 (6 bases). V gave up 0 bases and J gave up 4 bases, with 9 bases separating them. In germline, CDR1 is SGHRS, CDR2 YFSETQ. The CDR3 is 14 amino acids. CDR3 protein: CASSLGLAPDTQYF. CDR3 bases: TGCGCCAGCAGCTTGGGTCTAGCGCCAGATACGCAGTATTTT. Full variable domain (remainder filled in from reference TRBV5-1 and TRBJ2-3): KAGVTQTPRYLIKTRGQQVTLSCSPISGHRSVSWYQQTPGQGLQFLFEYFSETQRNKGNFPGRFSGRQFSNSRSEMNVSTLELGDSALYLCASSLGLAPDTQYFGPGTRLTVL.

V is TRBV28 and J is TRBJ1-5; possible D gene TRBD1, 6 bases. Trimming left V 5 bases short and J 5 bases short, with 16 bases between. This CDR3 spans 15 amino acids. Germline values: CDR1 MDHEN, CDR2 SYDVKM. Written as DNA, the CDR3 is TGTGCCAGCAGTCCCCGGCGGGGGCTAGATCAGCCCCAGCATTTT. As protein: CASSPRRGLDQPQHF. The full variable domain, completed using reference TRBV28 and TRBJ1-5, is DVKVTQSSRYLVKRTGEKVFLECVQDMDHENMFWYRQDPGLGLRLIYFSYDVKMKEKGDIPEGYSVSREKKERFSLILESASTNQTSMYLCASSPRRGLDQPQHFGDGTRLSIL.

The V call is TRBV29-1, the J call TRBJ1-5; D is ambiguous. V gave up 6 bases and J gave up 1 base, with 7 bases separating them. The CDR3 length is 12 residues. Germline lookup yields CDR1 SQVTM and CDR2 ANQGSEA. Here the CDR3 DNA reads TGCAGCGTAGGAGGAAGCAATCAGCCCCAGCATTTT. It yields the protein CSVGGSNQPQHF.